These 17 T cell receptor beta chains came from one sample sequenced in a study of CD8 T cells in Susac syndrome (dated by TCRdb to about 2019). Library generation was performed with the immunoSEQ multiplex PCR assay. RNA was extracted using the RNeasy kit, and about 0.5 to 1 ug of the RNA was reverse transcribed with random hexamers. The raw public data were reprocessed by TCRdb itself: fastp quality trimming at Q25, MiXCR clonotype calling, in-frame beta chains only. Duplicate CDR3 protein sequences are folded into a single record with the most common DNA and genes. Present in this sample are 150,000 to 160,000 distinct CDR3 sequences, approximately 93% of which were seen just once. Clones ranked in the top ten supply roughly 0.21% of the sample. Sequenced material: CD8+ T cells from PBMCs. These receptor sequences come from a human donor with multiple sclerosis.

CDR3 in DNA: TGCAGCGTCGGGACAGCAAATACCGGGGAGCTGTTTTTT. Protein product: CSVGTANTGELFF. This rearrangement joins TRBV29-1 to TRBJ2-2; 7 nucleotides agree with TRBD1. Germline values: CDR1 SQVTM, CDR2 ANQGSEA. The CDR3 spans 13 residues. Trimming cost V 6 bases and J 5 bases; bases outside gene matches: 6.

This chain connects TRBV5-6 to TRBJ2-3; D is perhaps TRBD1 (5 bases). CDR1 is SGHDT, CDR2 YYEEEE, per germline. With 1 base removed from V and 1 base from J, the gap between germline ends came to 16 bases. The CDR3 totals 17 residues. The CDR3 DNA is TGTGCCAGCAGCTTGAGGTCGGACACCCAAGGCACAGATACGCAGTATTTT. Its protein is CASSLRSDTQGTDTQYF.

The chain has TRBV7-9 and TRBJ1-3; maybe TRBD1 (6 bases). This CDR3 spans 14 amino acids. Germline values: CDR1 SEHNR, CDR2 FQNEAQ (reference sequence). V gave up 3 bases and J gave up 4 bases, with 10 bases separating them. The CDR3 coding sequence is TGTGCCAGCAGCTTCACAGGGACCGGAAACACCATATATTTT. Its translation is CASSFTGTGNTIYF.

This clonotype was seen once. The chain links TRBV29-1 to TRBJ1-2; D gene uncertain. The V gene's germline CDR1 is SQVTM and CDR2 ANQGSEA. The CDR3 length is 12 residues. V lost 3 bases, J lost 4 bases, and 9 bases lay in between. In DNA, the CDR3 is TGCAGCGTTGACGCCGGGATCTATGGCTACACCTTC. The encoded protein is CSVDAGIYGYTF.

The CDR3 here is CSVIDPGRHGYTF. The DNA for the CDR3 is TGCAGCGTGATCGACCCGGGTAGACATGGCTACACCTTC. The chain combines TRBV29-1 with TRBJ1-2; D unclear. Germline CDR1 and CDR2: SQVTM and ANQGSEA. The CDR3 has 13 residues. The germline V and J ends were trimmed by 6 bases and 6 bases, with 17 bases remaining between them.

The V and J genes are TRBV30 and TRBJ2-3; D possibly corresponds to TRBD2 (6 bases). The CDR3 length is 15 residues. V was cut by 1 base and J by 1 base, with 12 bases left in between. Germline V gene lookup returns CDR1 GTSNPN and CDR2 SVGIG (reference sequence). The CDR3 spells CAWSAGWGGTDTQYF. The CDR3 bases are TGTGCCTGGAGTGCCGGCTGGGGGGGCACAGATACGCAGTATTTT. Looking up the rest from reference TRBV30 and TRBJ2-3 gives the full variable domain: SQTIHQWPATLVQPVGSPLSLECTVEGTSNPNLYWYRQAAGRGLQLLFYSVGIGQISSEVPQNLSASRPQDRQFILSSKKLLLSDSGFYLCAWSAGWGGTDTQYFGPGTRLTVL.

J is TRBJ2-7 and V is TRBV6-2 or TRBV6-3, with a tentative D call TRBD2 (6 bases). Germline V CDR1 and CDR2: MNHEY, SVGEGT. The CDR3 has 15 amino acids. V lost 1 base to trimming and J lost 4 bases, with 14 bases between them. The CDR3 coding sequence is TGTGCCAGCAGTTACTTTAGCGGAGCAAATTACGAGCAGTACTTC. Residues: CASSYFSGANYEQYF.

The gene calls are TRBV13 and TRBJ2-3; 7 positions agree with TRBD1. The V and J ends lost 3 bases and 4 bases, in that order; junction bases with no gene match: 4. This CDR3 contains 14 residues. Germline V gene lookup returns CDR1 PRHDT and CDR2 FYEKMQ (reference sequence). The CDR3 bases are TGTGCCAGCAGCTTCCAGGGGGAGTCAGATACGCAGTATTTT. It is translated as CASSFQGESDTQYF.

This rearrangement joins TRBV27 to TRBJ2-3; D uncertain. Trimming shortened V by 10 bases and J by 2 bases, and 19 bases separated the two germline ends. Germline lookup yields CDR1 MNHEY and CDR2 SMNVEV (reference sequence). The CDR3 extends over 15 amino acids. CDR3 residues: CATSSRAHPTDTQYF. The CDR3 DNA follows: TGTGCCACTAGTTCCCGGGCCCATCCCACAGATACGCAGTATTTT.

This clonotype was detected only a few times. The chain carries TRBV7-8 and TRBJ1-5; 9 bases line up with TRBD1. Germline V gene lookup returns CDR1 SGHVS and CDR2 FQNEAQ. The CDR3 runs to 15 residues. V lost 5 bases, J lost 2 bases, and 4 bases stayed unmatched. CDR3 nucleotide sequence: TGTGCCAGCAGCGGAAGGACAGGGGGCAATCAGCCCCAGCATTTT. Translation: CASSGRTGGNQPQHF.

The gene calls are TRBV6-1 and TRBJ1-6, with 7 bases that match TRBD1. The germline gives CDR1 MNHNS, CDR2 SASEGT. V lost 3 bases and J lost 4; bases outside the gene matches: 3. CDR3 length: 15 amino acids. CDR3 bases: TGTGCCAGCAGTGAGAAGGACAGGTATAATTCACCCCTCCACTTT. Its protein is CASSEKDRYNSPLHF.

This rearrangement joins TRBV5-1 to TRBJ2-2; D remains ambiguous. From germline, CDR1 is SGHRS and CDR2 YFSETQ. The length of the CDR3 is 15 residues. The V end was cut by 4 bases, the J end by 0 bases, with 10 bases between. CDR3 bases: TGCGCCAGCAGCGAAAGAGGATCGAACACCGGGGAGCTGTTTTTT. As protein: CASSERGSNTGELFF. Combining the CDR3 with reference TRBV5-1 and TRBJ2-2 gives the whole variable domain KAGVTQTPRYLIKTRGQQVTLSCSPISGHRSVSWYQQTPGQGLQFLFEYFSETQRNKGNFPGRFSGRQFSNSRSEMNVSTLELGDSALYLCASSERGSNTGELFFGEGSRLTVL.

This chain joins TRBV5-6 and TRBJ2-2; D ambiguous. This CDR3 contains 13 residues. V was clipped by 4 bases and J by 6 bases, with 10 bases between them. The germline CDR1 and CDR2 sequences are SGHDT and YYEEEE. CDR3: CASSPMASGELFF. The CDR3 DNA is TGTGCCAGCAGCCCGATGGCGTCCGGGGAGCTGTTTTTT.

As DNA, the CDR3 is TGTGCCAGCAGCCCCATGCGGAAGACAGGGGGCGCCCAGTACCAAGAGACCCAGTACTTC. Amino acids: CASSPMRKTGGAQYQETQYF. V gene TRBV11-1 combines with J gene TRBJ2-5; 10 bases are shared with TRBD1. With 5 bases clipped from V and 0 bases from J, the junction kept 18 bases outside the gene matches. Germline CDR1 reads SGHAT; CDR2 reads FQDESV (reference sequence). This CDR3 has 20 amino acids.

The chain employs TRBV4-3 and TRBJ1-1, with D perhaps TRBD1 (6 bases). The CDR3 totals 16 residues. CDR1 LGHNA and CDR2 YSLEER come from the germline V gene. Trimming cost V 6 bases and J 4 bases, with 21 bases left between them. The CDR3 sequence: CASSGSGGGRGTEAFF. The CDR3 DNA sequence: TGCGCCAGCAGTGGGTCTGGCGGGGGGCGCGGCACTGAAGCTTTCTTT.

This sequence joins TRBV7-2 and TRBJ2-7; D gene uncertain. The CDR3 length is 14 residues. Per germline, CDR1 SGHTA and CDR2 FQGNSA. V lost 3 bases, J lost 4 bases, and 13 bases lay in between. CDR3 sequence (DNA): TGTGCCAGCAGCTTGAACAGTGGATTTTACGAGCAGTACTTC. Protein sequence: CASSLNSGFYEQYF.

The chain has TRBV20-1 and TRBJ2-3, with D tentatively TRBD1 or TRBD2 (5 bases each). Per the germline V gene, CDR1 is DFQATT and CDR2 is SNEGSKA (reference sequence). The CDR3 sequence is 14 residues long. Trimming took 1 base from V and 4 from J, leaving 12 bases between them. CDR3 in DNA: TGCAGTGCTAGAGTCCCCCGGGGCCCAGATACGCAGTATTTT. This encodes CSARVPRGPDTQYF.